Listed below are T cell receptor beta chains from one sample, sequenced in a study of blood T cell repertoires in COVID-19. Libraries were prepared by immunoSEQ multiplex PCR; TCRdb keeps only in-frame clonotypes and omits some of them. The sample lists about 350,000 clones, around nine tenths occurring once. The sequenced material came from peripheral blood. The origin of the receptors is an older woman with COVID-19, enrolled during active disease. Both conserved end residues are part of each CDR3. D genes are given only for firm matches. Clone size is not always given. Where it is, it says once, few, many or a class for expanded clones.

V gene	D gene	clone size	J gene	CDR3 DNA	CDR3 protein
TRBV6-5	.	.	TRBJ2-5	TGTGCCAGCAGTTGGGGCCAGGTGGAGACCCAGTACTTC	CASSWGQVETQYF
TRBV5-1	TRBD1	.	TRBJ1-1	TGCGCCAGCAGCTTGGGGACAGGGGTCACTGAAGCTTTCTTT	CASSLGTGVTEAFF
TRBV3-1/TRBV3-2	.	.	TRBJ1-5	TGTGCCAGCAGCCAAGTACGAGGGAATCAGCCCCAGCATTTT	CASSQVRGNQPQHF
TRBV6-5	.	once	TRBJ1-2	TGTGCCAGCAGTCCGAGGGACACATCTAACTATGGCTACACCTTC	CASSPRDTSNYGYTF
TRBV9	.	.	TRBJ1-6	TGTGCCAGCAGCGTCAGGGGATCGGACAATTCACCCCTCCACTTT	CASSVRGSDNSPLHF
TRBV9	.	.	TRBJ1-2	TGTGCCAGCAGCCCCGAATTCTTAGCTAACTATGGCTACACCTTC	CASSPEFLANYGYTF
TRBV2	TRBD1	.	TRBJ1-5	TGTGCCAGCAGGGATCGACAGGGGGTGTCCAATCAGCCCCAGCATTTT	CASRDRQGVSNQPQHF
TRBV18	.	.	TRBJ2-1	TGTGCCAGCTCACCGTTGGCATCCAATGAGCAGTTCTTC	CASSPLASNEQFF
TRBV28	.	.	TRBJ1-6	TGTGCCAGCAGTACGAGGGGGGGAAATTCACCCCTCCACTTT	CASSTRGGNSPLHF
TRBV18	.	.	TRBJ1-1	TGTGCCAGCTCACCTTGGTCCTCGGACACTGAAGCTTTCTTT	CASSPWSSDTEAFF
TRBV6-5	TRBD2	.	TRBJ2-3	TGTGCCAGCAGTTACTCGCGGGGGAGAACAGATACGCAGTATTTT	CASSYSRGRTDTQYF
TRBV19	TRBD1	.	TRBJ1-2	TGTGCCAGTAGTTTGACAGGGGCGGACTATGGCTACACCTTC	CASSLTGADYGYTF
TRBV6-6	.	.	TRBJ1-2	TGTGCCAGCAGTCCCGACAGCCTCTATGGCTACACCTTC	CASSPDSLYGYTF
TRBV10-3	TRBD1	.	TRBJ2-7	TGTGCCATCAGTGAGGTGACAGGGTCTGGCGAGCAGTACTTC	CAISEVTGSGEQYF
TRBV7-2	.	.	TRBJ2-1	TGTGCCAGCAGCCTTTCGGGACACCTCAATGAGCAGTTCTTC	CASSLSGHLNEQFF
TRBV19	.	.	TRBJ1-2	TGTGCCAGTAGTCCATGGCCCAGGCAACCTTATGGCTACACCTTC	CASSPWPRQPYGYTF
TRBV7-8	.	once	TRBJ1-2	TGTGCCAGCAGCTTAGTAGGTGCAGGGCCTATCTATGGCTACACCTTC	CASSLVGAGPIYGYTF
TRBV5-1	.	many	TRBJ2-3	TGCGCCAGCAGCTTGGCCCCTAGCACAGATACGCAGTATTTT	CASSLAPSTDTQYF
TRBV9	TRBD2	.	TRBJ2-7	TGTGCCAGCAGCGTAACCAACGGGGGGGGCGAGCAGTACTTC	CASSVTNGGGEQYF
TRBV4-1	TRBD1	.	TRBJ2-3	TGCGCCAGCAGCCGCCCGGACAGGGACCCATTTATCGAAGATACGCAGTATTTT	CASSRPDRDPFIEDTQYF
TRBV19	.	.	TRBJ1-1	TGTGCCGCCGGGGCAGGGAGGGTGAACACTGAAGCTTTCTTT	CAAGAGRVNTEAFF
TRBV9	.	.	TRBJ1-4	TGTGCCAGCAGCACCCGAGGCGCTAATGAAAAACTGTTTTTT	CASSTRGANEKLFF
TRBV6-5	.	.	TRBJ1-2	TGTGCCAGCAGTCGGGGGGCCACTAACTATGGCTACACCTTC	CASSRGATNYGYTF
TRBV7-9	.	.	TRBJ2-5	TGTGCCAGCAGCCAGGGGGGCAGGAATCAAGAGACCCAGTACTTC	CASSQGGRNQETQYF
TRBV28	.	.	TRBJ1-1	TGTGCCAGCAGCGACTACATGACTGAAGCTTTCTTT	CASSDYMTEAFF
TRBV12-3/TRBV12-4	.	.	TRBJ2-5	TGTGCCAGCAGTTTTGTAGAGCAAGAGACCCAGTACTTC	CASSFVEQETQYF
TRBV9	TRBD2	.	TRBJ2-3	TGTGCCAGCAGCGAGGGACTAGGGCGGGGGGCCCAGGATACGCAGTATTTT	CASSEGLGRGAQDTQYF
TRBV11-1	.	.	TRBJ2-2	TGTGCCAGCAGCCGCTGGGAGGCCGGGGAGCTGTTTTTT	CASSRWEAGELFF
TRBV7-2	TRBD1	.	TRBJ1-2	TGTGCCAGCAGCTTATTAGGACAGGGGGCTGGTGGCTACACCTTC	CASSLLGQGAGGYTF
TRBV6-1	.	once	TRBJ2-1	TGTGCCAGCAGTGAAGGGCTAGTGGAGTTCTTC	CASSEGLVEFF
TRBV5-8	.	.	TRBJ2-5	TGTGCCAGCAGCCTGGACAGCCGGCAAGAGACCCAGTACTTC	CASSLDSRQETQYF
TRBV28	.	.	TRBJ1-6	TGTGCCAGCACTCGGGGGGGGAATTCACCCCTCCACTTT	CASTRGGNSPLHF
TRBV28	.	.	TRBJ1-2	TGTGCCAGCAACCCATTAGATGTCAACTATGGCTACACCTTC	CASNPLDVNYGYTF
TRBV6-6	TRBD1	.	TRBJ2-6	TGTGCCGCAAAGACAGGGTCTGGGGCCAACGTCCTGACTTTC	CAAKTGSGANVLTF
TRBV21-1	.	.	TRBJ1-5	TGTGCCAGCAGCAACTGGGGCCAGGTCGACGATCAGCCCCAGCATTTT	CASSNWGQVDDQPQHF
TRBV10-3	.	.	TRBJ1-1	TGTGCCATCAGTGAGACAGGGTGGACCACTGAAGCTTTCTTT	CAISETGWTTEAFF
TRBV3-1/TRBV3-2	.	.	TRBJ2-5	TGTGCCAGCAGCCACAGGGACACCTTGCAAGAGACCCAGTACTTC	CASSHRDTLQETQYF
TRBV6-5	.	.	TRBJ2-2	TGTGCCAGCACCCCCTTTGAGATCTACACCGGGGAGCTGTTTTTT	CASTPFEIYTGELFF
TRBV9	TRBD2	.	TRBJ2-3	TGTGCCAGTCTAGCGGGGGGGCGGACAGATACGCAGTATTTT	CASLAGGRTDTQYF
TRBV4-2	TRBD2	.	TRBJ2-1	TGTGCCAGCAGCCAAGGATCCGCTAGCGGGGGAGACAATGAGCAGTTCTTC	CASSQGSASGGDNEQFF
TRBV29-1	.	once	TRBJ1-5	TGCAGCGTGTACCTCGCCGGTTATAGCAATCAGCCCCAGCATTTT	CSVYLAGYSNQPQHF
TRBV19	.	.	TRBJ1-3	TGTGCCTCCAAGCGGGGGGGTCCTTCTGGAAACACCATATATTTT	CASKRGGPSGNTIYF
TRBV12-3/TRBV12-4	.	few	TRBJ1-2	TGTGCCAGCACCCTATCAGGCGGCTACACCTTC	CASTLSGGYTF
TRBV27	.	.	TRBJ2-5	TGTGCCAGCAGGAGACAGGCTCCGGTTCGAGAGACCCAGTACTTC	CASRRQAPVRETQYF
TRBV19	.	once	TRBJ1-4	TGTGCCAGTAGTATGGCCCGTTACGAAAAACTGTTTTTT	CASSMARYEKLFF
TRBV27	TRBD2	.	TRBJ2-4	TGTGCCAGCAGCTACAGATCGAGCGGGGAGATTGTATACTTC	CASSYRSSGEIVYF
TRBV30	.	few	TRBJ2-5	TGTGCCTGGACTCCAGGGATTGGGGGCGAGACCCAGTACTTC	CAWTPGIGGETQYF
TRBV7-9	.	.	TRBJ2-3	TGTGCCAGCAGCCAAGTTCCACGTGGGCCTCGGTCAGATACGCAGTATTTT	CASSQVPRGPRSDTQYF
TRBV5-1	.	.	TRBJ1-2	TGCGCCAGCAGCTTGGGACTCACCCGTACCGGTGGCTACACCTTC	CASSLGLTRTGGYTF
TRBV5-6	TRBD1	.	TRBJ1-1	TGTGCCAGCAGCCGGGACAGCTCCGATGAAGCTTTCTTC	CASSRDSSDEAFF
TRBV12-3/TRBV12-4	.	.	TRBJ1-1	TGTGCCAGCAGTTCAAGGGGGGGATCTGAAGCTTTCTTT	CASSSRGGSEAFF
TRBV3-1/TRBV3-2	.	.	TRBJ1-5	TGTGCCAGCAGCCCTACAGGGATCCACCAGCCCCAGCATTTT	CASSPTGIHQPQHF
TRBV4-1	TRBD1	.	TRBJ1-1	TGCGCCAGCAGCCGGGACAGCGATTACGGGTTTCTCACTGAAGCTTTCTTT	CASSRDSDYGFLTEAFF
TRBV27	TRBD1	.	TRBJ2-7	TGTGCCAGCAGACGCAGGTCTGGGACAGTGTCCTACGAGCAGTACTTC	CASRRRSGTVSYEQYF